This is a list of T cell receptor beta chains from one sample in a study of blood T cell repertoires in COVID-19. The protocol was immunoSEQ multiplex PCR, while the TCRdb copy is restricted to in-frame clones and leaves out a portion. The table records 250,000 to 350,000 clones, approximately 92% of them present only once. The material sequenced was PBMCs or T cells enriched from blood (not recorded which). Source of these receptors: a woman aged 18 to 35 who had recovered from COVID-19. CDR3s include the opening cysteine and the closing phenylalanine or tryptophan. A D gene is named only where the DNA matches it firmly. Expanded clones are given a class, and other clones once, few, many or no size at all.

CDR3aa: CASSFGTLYGYTF; CDR3nt: TGTGCCAGCAGCTTCGGGACACTCTATGGCTACACCTTC; v_gene: TRBV7-9; abundance: NA; d_gene: NA; j_gene: TRBJ1-2
CDR3aa: CASRRDRYNEQFF; CDR3nt: TGTGCCAGCAGACGGGACAGATACAATGAGCAGTTCTTC; v_gene: TRBV27; abundance: NA; d_gene: TRBD1; j_gene: TRBJ2-1
CDR3aa: CASRDRNTGELFF; CDR3nt: TGCGCCAGCAGGGACAGGAACACCGGGGAGCTGTTTTTT; v_gene: TRBV10-2; abundance: NA; d_gene: NA; j_gene: TRBJ2-2
CDR3aa: CASSIAAGDGYTF; CDR3nt: TGTGCCAGTAGTATAGCGGCGGGGGATGGCTACACCTTC; v_gene: TRBV19; abundance: NA; d_gene: NA; j_gene: TRBJ1-2
CDR3aa: CASSPRNRGGRETQYF; CDR3nt: TGTGCCAGCAGCCCCCGCAATCGGGGGGGGCGGGAGACCCAGTACTTC; v_gene: TRBV13; abundance: NA; d_gene: TRBD2; j_gene: TRBJ2-5
CDR3aa: CASRTTGTEAFF; CDR3nt: TGTGCCAGTCGGACAACTGGCACTGAAGCTTTCTTT; v_gene: TRBV2; abundance: medium-sized; d_gene: NA; j_gene: TRBJ1-1
CDR3aa: CASSLELTDTQYF; CDR3nt: TGTGCCAGCAGCTTAGAGCTCACAGATACGCAGTATTTT; v_gene: TRBV7-9; abundance: few; d_gene: NA; j_gene: TRBJ2-3
CDR3aa: CATSRVGIGETNEKLFF; CDR3nt: TGTGCCACCAGCAGAGTGGGGATAGGGGAAACTAATGAAAAACTGTTTTTT; v_gene: TRBV15; abundance: few; d_gene: NA; j_gene: TRBJ1-4
CDR3aa: CASSKGAVYGYTF; CDR3nt: TGTGCCAGTAGTAAGGGGGCAGTCTATGGCTACACCTTC; v_gene: TRBV19; abundance: NA; d_gene: TRBD1; j_gene: TRBJ1-2
CDR3aa: CASSYSQGTEAFF; CDR3nt: TGTGCCAGCAGTTACAGCCAGGGCACTGAAGCTTTCTTT; v_gene: TRBV6-5; abundance: NA; d_gene: NA; j_gene: TRBJ1-1
CDR3aa: CASSLVPENTEAFF; CDR3nt: TGCGCCAGCAGCTTGGTGCCAGAGAACACTGAAGCTTTCTTT; v_gene: TRBV5-1; abundance: NA; d_gene: NA; j_gene: TRBJ1-1
CDR3aa: CASSSIPGTGTETQYF; CDR3nt: TGTGCCAGTAGTTCTATACCCGGGACAGGGACCGAGACCCAGTACTTC; v_gene: TRBV19; abundance: NA; d_gene: TRBD1; j_gene: TRBJ2-5
CDR3aa: CASSSLGPHGTDTQYF; CDR3nt: TGTGCCAGCAGCTCCCTCGGTCCGCACGGCACAGATACGCAGTATTTT; v_gene: TRBV7-3; abundance: NA; d_gene: NA; j_gene: TRBJ2-3
CDR3aa: CSVARGRDTEAFF; CDR3nt: TGCAGCGTTGCTAGGGGGCGGGACACTGAAGCTTTCTTT; v_gene: TRBV29-1; abundance: NA; d_gene: TRBD1; j_gene: TRBJ1-1
CDR3aa: CASSLGRGRVNTEAFF; CDR3nt: TGTGCCAGCAGCTTAGGCAGGGGGCGGGTGAACACTGAAGCTTTCTTT; v_gene: TRBV5-8; abundance: NA; d_gene: TRBD1; j_gene: TRBJ1-1
CDR3aa: CASSQKAQTATGGDEKLFF; CDR3nt: TGCGCCAGCAGTCAAAAGGCCCAGACAGCGACAGGGGGGGATGAAAAACTGTTTTTT; v_gene: TRBV23-1; abundance: NA; d_gene: TRBD1; j_gene: TRBJ1-4
CDR3aa: CASNPGGAGYGYTF; CDR3nt: TGTGCCAGCAATCCGGGGGGCGCTGGCTATGGCTACACCTTC; v_gene: TRBV9; abundance: NA; d_gene: NA; j_gene: TRBJ1-2
CDR3aa: CATSRDLANTEAFF; CDR3nt: TGTGCCACCAGCAGAGATTTGGCGAACACTGAAGCTTTCTTT; v_gene: TRBV15; abundance: NA; d_gene: NA; j_gene: TRBJ1-1
CDR3aa: CASNPGGTNYGYTF; CDR3nt: TGTGCCAGCAACCCGGGGGGGACTAACTATGGCTACACCTTC; v_gene: TRBV6-5; abundance: few; d_gene: NA; j_gene: TRBJ1-2
CDR3aa: CASTPTRGINIQYF; CDR3nt: TGTGCCAGCACCCCCACGCGGGGGATAAACATTCAGTACTTC; v_gene: TRBV11-2; abundance: NA; d_gene: TRBD2; j_gene: TRBJ2-4
CDR3aa: CASSVGQVNTEAFF; CDR3nt: TGTGCCAGTAGTGTTGGACAGGTGAACACTGAAGCTTTCTTT; v_gene: TRBV19; abundance: NA; d_gene: TRBD1; j_gene: TRBJ1-1
CDR3aa: CASSEEGDRFPFF; CDR3nt: TGTGCCAGCAGTGAGGAAGGGGACAGGTTCCCTTTCTTT; v_gene: TRBV2; abundance: NA; d_gene: TRBD1; j_gene: TRBJ1-1
CDR3aa: CASSPGRFDDGYTF; CDR3nt: TGTGCCAGCAGCCCCGGCAGGTTTGATGATGGCTACACCTTC; v_gene: TRBV5-6; abundance: NA; d_gene: NA; j_gene: TRBJ1-2
CDR3aa: CASSIPGSAGRGYTF; CDR3nt: TGTGCCAGTAGTATTCCGGGTTCGGCTGGTCGGGGCTACACCTTC; v_gene: TRBV19; abundance: NA; d_gene: NA; j_gene: TRBJ1-2
CDR3aa: CATETRIEAFF; CDR3nt: TGTGCCACCGAGACCAGGATTGAAGCTTTCTTT; v_gene: TRBV7-9; abundance: once; d_gene: NA; j_gene: TRBJ1-1
CDR3aa: CASSDGTSGGNNEQFF; CDR3nt: TGTGCCAGCAGTGACGGTACTAGCGGGGGAAACAATGAGCAGTTCTTC; v_gene: TRBV6-4; abundance: few; d_gene: TRBD2; j_gene: TRBJ2-1
CDR3aa: CASSDRDRNEKLFF; CDR3nt: TGTGCCAGCAGTGACCGGGACAGGAATGAAAAACTGTTTTTT; v_gene: TRBV2; abundance: NA; d_gene: TRBD1; j_gene: TRBJ1-4
CDR3aa: CASSESGTDTQYF; CDR3nt: TGTGCCAGCAGTGAATCAGGCACAGATACGCAGTATTTT; v_gene: TRBV2; abundance: NA; d_gene: NA; j_gene: TRBJ2-3
CDR3aa: CAWSPGTGVDQPQHF; CDR3nt: TGTGCCTGGAGTCCCGGGACAGGGGTGGATCAGCCCCAGCATTTT; v_gene: TRBV30; abundance: NA; d_gene: TRBD1; j_gene: TRBJ1-5
CDR3aa: CASRRRQGAQETQYF; CDR3nt: TGTGCCAGCAGGCGCAGACAGGGTGCACAAGAGACCCAGTACTTC; v_gene: TRBV11-1; abundance: NA; d_gene: TRBD1; j_gene: TRBJ2-5
CDR3aa: CASSFGNSGNTIYF; CDR3nt: TGTGCCAGCAGCTTTGGCAATTCTGGAAACACCATATATTTT; v_gene: TRBV7-9; abundance: NA; d_gene: NA; j_gene: TRBJ1-3
CDR3aa: CASSLALQGYEQYF; CDR3nt: TGCGCCAGCAGCTTGGCGTTACAGGGTTACGAGCAGTACTTC; v_gene: TRBV5-1; abundance: NA; d_gene: NA; j_gene: TRBJ2-7
CDR3aa: CASSFVPSEQYF; CDR3nt: TGCGCCAGCAGCTTTGTCCCCTCCGAGCAGTACTTC; v_gene: TRBV5-1; abundance: NA; d_gene: NA; j_gene: TRBJ2-7
CDR3aa: CASSLGNPGATSTDTQYF; CDR3nt: TGCGCCAGCAGCTTGGGCAACCCGGGTGCCACCTCCACAGATACGCAGTATTTT; v_gene: TRBV5-1; abundance: NA; d_gene: NA; j_gene: TRBJ2-3
CDR3aa: CASSREGQGAEHGYTF; CDR3nt: TGCGCCAGCAGCCGAGAGGGACAGGGGGCTGAACATGGCTACACCTTC; v_gene: TRBV5-1; abundance: NA; d_gene: TRBD1; j_gene: TRBJ1-2
CDR3aa: CASSKAVDRTMGSPLHF; CDR3nt: TGTGCCAGCAGCAAAGCCGTGGACAGGACGATGGGTTCACCCCTCCACTTT; v_gene: TRBV21-1; abundance: NA; d_gene: NA; j_gene: TRBJ1-6
CDR3aa: CASSPTPDRAGYTF; CDR3nt: TGTGCCAGCAGCCCGACCCCAGACAGGGCTGGCTACACCTTC; v_gene: TRBV6-5; abundance: few; d_gene: TRBD1; j_gene: TRBJ1-2
CDR3aa: CASSYLRATYGYTF; CDR3nt: TGTGCCAGCAGTTATCTGAGGGCAACCTATGGCTACACCTTC; v_gene: TRBV7-9; abundance: NA; d_gene: NA; j_gene: TRBJ1-2
CDR3aa: CASSLGGQLTGELFF; CDR3nt: TGTGCCAGCAGCTTAGGAGGACAGCTCACCGGGGAGCTGTTTTTT; v_gene: TRBV7-6; abundance: NA; d_gene: NA; j_gene: TRBJ2-2
CDR3aa: CASSERHRGLQFF; CDR3nt: TGTGCCAGCAGTGAAAGACACAGGGGTCTGCAGTTCTTC; v_gene: TRBV6-1; abundance: NA; d_gene: TRBD1; j_gene: TRBJ2-1
CDR3aa: CASSFSSQGNTEAFF; CDR3nt: TGTGCCAGCAGCTTTTCAAGCCAGGGGAACACTGAAGCTTTCTTT; v_gene: TRBV7-9; abundance: NA; d_gene: NA; j_gene: TRBJ1-1
CDR3aa: CASSLDIRFRRGNTIYF; CDR3nt: TGTGCCAGCAGCTTAGATATCCGGTTCAGGCGAGGAAACACCATATATTTT; v_gene: TRBV11-2; abundance: NA; d_gene: NA; j_gene: TRBJ1-3
CDR3aa: CASSLNVRGGTDTQYF; CDR3nt: TGCGCCAGCAGCTTGAATGTGCGGGGGGGCACAGATACGCAGTATTTT; v_gene: TRBV5-1; abundance: NA; d_gene: TRBD2; j_gene: TRBJ2-3
CDR3aa: CASSLGATGGTEAFF; CDR3nt: TGTGCCAGCAGCTTAGGCGCGACAGGGGGCACTGAAGCTTTCTTT; v_gene: TRBV7-6; abundance: NA; d_gene: TRBD1; j_gene: TRBJ1-1
CDR3aa: CASSFGGSNQPQHF; CDR3nt: TGTGCCAGCAGCTTCGGAGGGAGCAATCAGCCCCAGCATTTT; v_gene: TRBV5-5; abundance: NA; d_gene: NA; j_gene: TRBJ1-5
CDR3aa: CASSYLSGGYGNEQFF; CDR3nt: TGCGCCAGCAGCTACCTAAGCGGCGGCTATGGCAATGAGCAGTTCTTC; v_gene: TRBV5-1; abundance: few; d_gene: NA; j_gene: TRBJ2-1
CDR3aa: CASSQDRWAEGQPQHF; CDR3nt: TGCGCCAGCAGCCAAGATCGCTGGGCGGAGGGTCAGCCCCAGCATTTT; v_gene: TRBV4-1; abundance: NA; d_gene: NA; j_gene: TRBJ1-5
CDR3aa: CAWKGFQETQYF; CDR3nt: TGTGCCTGGAAGGGGTTCCAGGAGACCCAGTACTTC; v_gene: TRBV30; abundance: NA; d_gene: NA; j_gene: TRBJ2-5